The 21 T cell receptor beta chains given below trace back to one sample, sequenced in a study of beta chain features in type 1 diabetes. The isolated RNA, all of it, was reverse transcribed, so expressed TCRB transcripts were what got sequenced. Assay used: immunoSEQ multiplex PCR; TCRdb lists only in-frame clones, some missing. The data contain 40,000 to 60,000 clones, under 75% of them singletons. Study results and caveats: Shorter TCRB CDR3s, moderately but significantly so, marked every one of the four CD4+ subsets in Type 1 diabetes patients.

These TCRs are of unknown antigen specificity. The sequenced sample was stem cell memory CD4+ T cells from blood. These receptors were taken from a woman aged 25 to 39 with type 1 diabetes.

The rearrangement links TRBV5-1 to TRBJ2-1; D possibly corresponds to TRBD2 (6 bases). The germline V and J ends were trimmed by 3 bases and 7 bases, with 17 bases remaining between them. The germline V gene encodes CDR1 SGHRS and CDR2 YFSETQ. The CDR3 covers 15 residues. CDR3 in DNA: TGCGCCAGCAGCTGGGGTCCGGGAGCTGGGAATGAGCAGTTCTTC. It is translated as CASSWGPGAGNEQFF.

The V call is TRBV14, the J call TRBJ2-2; 8 bases agree with TRBD2. CDR1 and CDR2 (germline): SGHDN, FVKESK. The CDR3 consists of 17 residues. V trimming: 1 base; J trimming: 0 bases; junction bases outside the gene matches: 4. CDR3 nucleotides: TGTGCCAGCAGCCAAGCCGCGGGGGGCTCGAACACCGGGGAGCTGTTTTTT. Its protein is CASSQAAGGSNTGELFF.

This CDR3 reads CASRLLQGNYGYTF. In DNA, the CDR3 is TGTGCCAGCAGACTGCTACAGGGAAACTATGGCTACACCTTC. The chain has TRBV27 and TRBJ1-2; D might be TRBD1 (6 bases). The CDR3 runs to 14 residues. Germline loops: CDR1 MNHEY, CDR2 SMNVEV (reference sequence). V lost 6 bases, J lost 2 bases, and 13 bases lay in between.

The rearrangement links TRBV9 to TRBJ2-2; 9 bases are shared with TRBD2. This CDR3 is 16 amino acids long. V lost 4 bases, J lost 3 bases, and 7 bases stayed unmatched. The V gene's germline CDR1 is SGDLS and CDR2 YYNGEE. Here the CDR3 DNA reads TGTGCCAGCAGCCCCCGGGTAGCGGGAGACACCGGGGAGCTGTTTTTT. Translation: CASSPRVAGDTGELFF.

The V gene is TRBV9, the J gene TRBJ2-5; D may be TRBD2 (6 bases). Near its end, the DNA agrees better with TRBJ2-7, so the J call may be wrong. Germline loops: CDR1 SGDLS, CDR2 YYNGEE. The CDR3 is made up of 16 amino acids. DNA for the CDR3: TGTGCCAGCAGCGTAGGGGGTAGCGGCAGGTCCTACGAGCAGTACTTC. Amino acids: CASSVGGSGRSYEQYF.

The chain is built from TRBV5-1 and TRBJ2-1, with 9 bases that match TRBD2. The CDR3 sequence is 15 residues long. Germline V CDR1 and CDR2: SGHRS, YFSETQ. With V trimmed by 5 bases and J by 5 bases, 8 bases remained unmatched. The CDR3, as DNA: TGCGCCAGCAGGGGGGGGACTAGCCCCAACAATGAGCAGTTCTTC. It yields the protein CASRGGTSPNNEQFF.

Here the CDR3 reads CASSLSGRELAKNIQYF. CDR3 bases: TGTGCCAGCAGCCTTTCTGGACGGGAACTAGCCAAAAACATTCAGTACTTC. The V gene is TRBV7-3, the J gene TRBJ2-4, with D possibly matching TRBD2 (5 bases). The CDR3 length is 17 residues. V lost 5 bases and J 0 bases, leaving 17 bases between the germline ends. CDR1 and CDR2 (germline): SGHTA, FQGTGA. The complete variable domain, with remaining parts taken from reference TRBV7-3 and TRBJ2-4, reads GAGVSQTPSNKVTEKGKYVELRCDPISGHTALYWYRQSLGQGPEFLIYFQGTGAADDSGLPNDRFFAVRPEGSVSTLKIQRTERGDSAVYLCASSLSGRELAKNIQYFGAGTRLSVL.

V usage is TRBV5-4 and J usage is TRBJ2-7, with D possibly being TRBD2 (6 bases). Trimming left V 4 bases short and J 4 bases short, with 12 bases between. The CDR3 spans 13 residues. Germline V gives CDR1 SGHNT, CDR2 YYREEE (reference sequence). The CDR3 spells CASSGGIKYEQYF. CDR3 coding DNA: TGTGCCAGCAGCGGAGGGATTAAGTACGAGCAGTACTTC.

This sequence joins TRBV5-6 and TRBJ1-1; D call uncertain. CDR3 length: 12 amino acids. From germline, CDR1 is SGHDT and CDR2 YYEEEE. The V gene lost 2 bases and the J gene lost 1 base, with 3 bases spanning the gap. The CDR3 DNA is TGTGCCAGCAGCTTTAAGAACACTGAAGCTTTCTTT. Amino acids: CASSFKNTEAFF. The full variable domain, with the rest looked up from reference TRBV5-6 and TRBJ1-1, is DAGVTQSPTHLIKTRGQQVTLRCSPKSGHDTVSWYQQALGQGPQFIFQYYEEEERQRGNFPDRFSGHQFPNYSSELNVNALLLGDSALYLCASSFKNTEAFFGQGTRLTVV.

The V call is TRBV11-2, the J call TRBJ2-2; 9 bases fit TRBD1. V was clipped by 1 base and J by 7 bases; unmatched bases: 7. CDR3 length: 16 residues. The germline CDR1 and CDR2 sequences are SGHAT and FQNNGV. CDR3 DNA: TGTGCCAGCAGCTTAGCCGGACAGGGGACGATCGGGGAGCTGTTTTTT. It is translated as CASSLAGQGTIGELFF.

This clone was detected a few times. The gene calls are TRBV19 and TRBJ1-2; 8 bases map to TRBD1. This CDR3 has 14 amino acids. From germline, CDR1 is LNHDA and CDR2 SQIVND (reference sequence). V lost 5 bases and J lost 4; bases outside the gene matches: 6. The DNA for the CDR3 is TGTGCCAGTAGTCCTCTCGGGACAGGCTATGGCTACACCTTC. Translated: CASSPLGTGYGYTF.

The chain links TRBV5-4 to TRBJ2-7; 7 bases match TRBD1. Germline loops: CDR1 SGHNT, CDR2 YYREEE (reference sequence). V was pared by 3 bases and J by 2 bases, with 8 bases of the junction left unmatched. This CDR3 is 15 amino acids long. The CDR3 bases are TGTGCCAGCAGCTACACGACAGGGACCACCTACGAGCAGTACTTC. It is translated as CASSYTTGTTYEQYF.

The chain combines TRBV11-3 with TRBJ2-7; 8 bases agree with TRBD1. Per the germline V gene, CDR1 is SGHNT and CDR2 is YENEEA. Trimming at V came to 1 base and at J to 6 bases, leaving 5 bases not matched to a gene. The CDR3 contains 14 residues. The CDR3 protein is CASSLGQGAGEQYF. CDR3 nucleotide sequence: TGTGCCAGCAGCTTAGGTCAGGGGGCGGGCGAGCAGTACTTC.

This clone turned up a few times. The chain links TRBV29-1 to TRBJ2-5; TRBD1 matches 8 bases. Germline V gene lookup returns CDR1 SQVTM and CDR2 ANQGSEA. CDR3 length: 15 amino acids. The V and J ends lost 4 bases and 5 bases, in that order; junction bases with no gene match: 12. The CDR3 region has the DNA TGCAGCGTTGTTCCCAGGGGGCGCGATGTCGAGACCCAGTACTTC. Translating it yields CSVVPRGRDVETQYF.

The CDR3 spells CASREGNYGYTF. The CDR3 region has the DNA TGTGCCAGCAGGGAGGGGAACTATGGCTACACCTTC. This sequence joins TRBV28 and TRBJ1-2; weak D call: TRBD1 (5 bases). Trimming shortened V by 6 bases and J by 2 bases, and 7 bases separated the two germline ends. Germline CDR1 and CDR2: MDHEN and SYDVKM. The CDR3 covers 12 residues.

V gene TRBV5-4 combines with J gene TRBJ2-7; 8 nucleotides line up with TRBD1. Germline V CDR1 and CDR2: SGHNT, YYREEE (reference sequence). V was pared by 4 bases and J by 0 bases, with 9 bases of the junction left unmatched. This CDR3 comprises 16 residues. The CDR3 DNA reads TGTGCCAGCAGCCAGGACAGGGTACAAAGCTCCTACGAGCAGTACTTC. Protein: CASSQDRVQSSYEQYF.

This chain links TRBV7-2 with TRBJ1-3; no reliable D call. Germline V lookup: CDR1 SGHTA, CDR2 FQGNSA. The CDR3 length is 14 residues. Trimming took off 1 base at V and 0 bases at J, with 4 bases between the two ends. This CDR3 is CASSLGLSGNTIYF. DNA for the CDR3: TGTGCCAGCAGCTTAGGGCTCTCTGGAAACACCATATATTTT.

This chain joins TRBV27 and TRBJ2-7, with a weak D call TRBD1 (6 bases). This CDR3 spans 12 amino acids. V dropped 8 bases and J dropped 3 bases, with 11 bases sitting between them. Looked up from germline, CDR1 is MNHEY and CDR2 is SMNVEV (reference sequence). CDR3 DNA: TGTGCCAGCGGGTGGGACAACTACGAGCAGTACTTC. Translating gives CASGWDNYEQYF.

The chain recombines TRBV19 with TRBJ2-1; D perhaps matches TRBD2 (5 bases). V was clipped by 6 bases and J by 3 bases, with 18 bases between them. The CDR3 length is 16 residues. The V gene's germline CDR1 is LNHDA and CDR2 SQIVND (reference sequence). CDR3 region: CASSPLAGHDYNEQFF. CDR3 in DNA: TGTGCCAGTAGCCCCCTTGCGGGCCACGACTACAATGAGCAGTTCTTC.

This clone was observed once. The J gene is TRBJ2-3, the V gene TRBV30; unclear D gene. Per germline, CDR1 GTSNPN and CDR2 SVGIG (reference sequence). Deletions cut 4 bases from V and 5 bases from J, with 7 bases between. CDR3 length: 11 amino acids. The CDR3 is CAWTPLDTQYF. CDR3 nucleotides: TGTGCCTGGACCCCCCTAGATACGCAGTATTTT.

The chain joins TRBV5-1 to TRBJ2-2; TRBD1 is a possible D gene (6 bases). Germline V CDR1 and CDR2: SGHRS, YFSETQ. CDR3 length: 15 residues. The V and J ends lost 0 bases and 4 bases respectively, with 10 bases between them. This CDR3 is CASSLDGQFTGELFF. CDR3 DNA: TGCGCCAGCAGCTTGGACGGACAGTTCACCGGGGAGCTGTTTTTT.